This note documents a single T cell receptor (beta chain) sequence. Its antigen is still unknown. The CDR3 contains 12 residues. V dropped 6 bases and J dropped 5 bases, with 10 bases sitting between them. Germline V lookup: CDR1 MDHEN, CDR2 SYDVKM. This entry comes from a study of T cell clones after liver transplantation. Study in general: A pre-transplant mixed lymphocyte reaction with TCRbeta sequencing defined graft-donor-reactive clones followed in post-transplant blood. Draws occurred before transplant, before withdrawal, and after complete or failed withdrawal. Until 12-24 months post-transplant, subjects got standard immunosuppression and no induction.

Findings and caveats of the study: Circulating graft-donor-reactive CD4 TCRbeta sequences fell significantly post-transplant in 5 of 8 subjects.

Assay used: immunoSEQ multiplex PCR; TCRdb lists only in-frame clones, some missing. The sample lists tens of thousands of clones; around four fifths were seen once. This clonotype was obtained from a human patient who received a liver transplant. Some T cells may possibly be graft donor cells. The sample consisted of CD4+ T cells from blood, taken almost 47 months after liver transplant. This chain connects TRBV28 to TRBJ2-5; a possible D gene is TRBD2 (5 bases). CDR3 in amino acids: CASSLKRETQYF. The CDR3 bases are TGTGCCAGCAGCCTTAAGCGGGAGACCCAGTACTTC.